This TCR beta chain was documented in a study of T cells in Graves' hyperthyroidism and ophthalmopathy. Template material for amplifying TCR beta CDR3 regions consisted of RNA transcripts. Initially, a first-round RT-PCR of the TCR CDR3 employed the HTBI primer set. MiXCR was run by TCRdb on the multiplex PCR reads, yielding one entry per CDR3 protein. Among over 700,000 distinct CDR3 sequences listed, 18% were seen once. This clonotype was recorded many times. The germline V and J ends were trimmed by 6 bases and 1 base, with 21 bases remaining between them. This CDR3 comprises 17 residues. Germline V CDR1 and CDR2: SNHLY, FYNNEI.

The sequencing input was blood. The source of this sequence is a woman in her forties or fifties with Graves' hyperthyroidism that later progressed to Graves' ophthalmopathy. V gene TRBV2 combines with J gene TRBJ1-1; D unresolved. CDR3: CASRPIAKGVENTEAFF. CDR3 sequence (DNA): TGTGCCAGCAGACCCATCGCTAAGGGTGTGGAGAACACTGAAGCTTTCTTT.